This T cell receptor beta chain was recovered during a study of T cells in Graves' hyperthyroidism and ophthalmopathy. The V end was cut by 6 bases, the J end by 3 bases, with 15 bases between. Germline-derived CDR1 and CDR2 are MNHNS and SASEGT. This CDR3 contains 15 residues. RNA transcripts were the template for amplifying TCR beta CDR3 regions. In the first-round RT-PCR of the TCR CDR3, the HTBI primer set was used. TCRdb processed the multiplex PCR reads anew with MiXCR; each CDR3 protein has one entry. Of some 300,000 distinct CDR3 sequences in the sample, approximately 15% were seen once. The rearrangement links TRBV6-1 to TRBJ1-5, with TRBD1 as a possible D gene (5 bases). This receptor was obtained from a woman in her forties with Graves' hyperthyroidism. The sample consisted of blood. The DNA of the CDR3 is TGTGCCAGCAGGCCAAATCAGGGTCTCAATCAGCCCCAGCATTTT. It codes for CASRPNQGLNQPQHF.